Below, one TCR beta chain is given with its context. No antigen is known for it. Trimming took 4 bases from V and 5 from J; bases not matched to a gene: 0. Germline CDR1 LNHDA, CDR2 SQIVND (reference sequence). The CDR3 is 12 amino acids. This record belongs to a study of cytomegalovirus exposure and HLA in healthy donors. Primers for the PCR totalled 60 Vbeta and 13 Jbeta. Assay: immunoSEQ multiplex PCR; the TCRdb copy retains only in-frame clones and omits some. The sample includes 130,000 to 150,000 clones, 60% to 80% seen only once; the top ten take approximately 0.66%. Study-level results: Reportedly, diagnosis of cytomegalovirus status by the classifier showed high specificity and sensitivity. Rarity held for most TCR sequences, but there were some public TCRs that occurred in many donors. In a later analysis, HLA-associated beta chains showed higher expansion and lower generation probabilities than comparable chains.

The sample comprised PBMCs. The chain carries TRBV19 and TRBJ1-2, with 8 bases aligning to TRBD1. The receptor was derived from a male donor in good health and CMV-seronegative. DNA of the CDR3: TGTGCCAGTAGTAACAGGGGGTATGGCTACACCTTC. Translating it yields CASSNRGYGYTF. The full variable domain, in which reference TRBV19 and TRBJ1-2 provide the parts outside the CDR3, is DGGITQSPKYLFRKEGQNVTLSCEQNLNHDAMYWYRQDPGQGLRLIYYSQIVNDFQKGDIAEGYSVSREKKESFPLTVTSAQKNPTAFYLCASSNRGYGYTFGSGTRLTVV.